This TCR beta chain is from a study of blood T cell repertoires in COVID-19. Study-level background: The study drew acute and convalescent COVID-19 samples from the United States, Italy and Spain. Nucleic acid was either cDNA or gDNA, and it came from T cells, B-cell-depleted T cells, or PBMCs.

Trimming left V 0 bases short and J 4 bases short, with 13 bases between. The CDR3 is made up of 16 amino acids. Per germline, CDR1 LGHNA and CDR2 YSLEER. Authors' data handling: The authors estimated nucleated cell counts from reference gene primer amplification. Profiled with immunoSEQ multiplex PCR; TCRdb holds only in-frame clones, not every one. That table furnishes V, J and clone size, whereas the DNA furnished D and trimming. Of about 11,000 clones listed, over 75% are singletons. This sequence originates from a human donor in a cohort sampled during active COVID-19. The rearrangement joins TRBV4-3 to TRBJ1-3; D perhaps matches TRBD1 (6 bases). Sequencing was performed on peripheral blood. The CDR3 here is CASSQERQGSGNTIYF. CDR3 nucleotide sequence: TGCGCCAGCAGCCAAGAGAGGCAGGGGTCGGGAAACACCATATATTTT.